A selection of T cell receptor beta chains follows, all from one sample in a study of blood T cell repertoires in COVID-19. The table came from immunoSEQ multiplex PCR; TCRdb's copy has only in-frame clones and leaves some out. The sample contains 150,000 or so clones, about 90% of which appear only once. The sequenced sample consisted of PBMCs or T cells enriched from blood (not recorded which). These TCRs come from a woman in her forties or fifties who had recovered from COVID-19. Each CDR3 is given with its conserved first and last residue. A D gene is named only where the DNA matches it firmly. Rows give clone size only sometimes, using once, few, many, or a class for an expanded clone.

TRBJ1-3 TRBV5-4 TRBD1 NA CASSASQGAGNTIYF TGTGCCAGCAGCGCCTCCCAGGGGGCCGGAAACACCATATATTTT
TRBJ1-1 TRBV19 NA NA CASSTTGAARTEAFF TGTGCCAGTAGTACTACAGGTGCCGCCAGGACTGAAGCTTTCTTT
TRBJ2-1 TRBV25-1 TRBD1 NA CASRDRGWDEQFF TGTGCCAGCCGGGACAGGGGGTGGGATGAGCAGTTCTTC
TRBJ2-3 TRBV28 NA NA CASSPRGGPTDTQYF TGTGCCAGCAGTCCTCGAGGGGGTCCCACGGATACGCAGTATTTT
TRBJ2-1 TRBV6-5 TRBD2 NA CASRPWTSGRGEQFF TGTGCCAGCAGACCCTGGACTAGCGGGAGGGGTGAGCAGTTCTTC
TRBJ1-5 TRBV15 NA NA CATRENAGVNQPQHF TGTGCCACCCGCGAGAATGCAGGGGTTAATCAGCCCCAGCATTTT
TRBJ1-2 TRBV6-5 TRBD1 NA CASSYRQGGVRGYTF TGTGCCAGCAGTTACCGACAGGGTGGAGTCCGTGGCTACACCTTC
TRBJ2-7 TRBV5-6 NA NA CASSLASTGYEQYF TGTGCCAGCAGCTTGGCTAGCACGGGGTACGAGCAGTACTTC
TRBJ2-7 TRBV7-9 TRBD2 NA CASSLRSSGRARDEQYF TGTGCCAGCAGCCTGAGATCGAGCGGGAGGGCCCGGGACGAGCAGTACTTC
TRBJ1-1 TRBV28 NA few CASRDLNTEAFF TGTGCCAGCCGGGATTTGAACACTGAAGCTTTCTTT
TRBJ1-5 TRBV3-1/TRBV3-2 TRBD1 NA CASSRGTVNQPQHF TGTGCCAGCAGCCGGGGGACAGTCAATCAGCCCCAGCATTTT
TRBJ2-1 TRBV19 TRBD2 NA CASSIWASGNSGYNEQFF TGTGCCAGTAGTATCTGGGCTAGCGGGAACAGCGGCTACAATGAGCAGTTCTTC
TRBJ1-5 TRBV19 TRBD1 NA CASSQPGQGQPQHF TGTGCCAGTAGTCAACCGGGACAGGGACAGCCCCAGCATTTT
TRBJ1-3 TRBV12-5 NA NA CASGLVPFRDIFSGNTIYF TGTGCTAGTGGTTTGGTACCATTTCGGGACATTTTCTCTGGAAACACCATATATTTT
TRBJ2-1 TRBV4-1 TRBD2 few CASSQGLAGDSNEQFF TGCGCCAGCAGCCAAGGACTAGCGGGAGACAGCAATGAGCAGTTCTTC
TRBJ2-3 TRBV10-3 NA NA CAISAGTAYF TGTGCCATCAGTGCGGGAACGGCCTATTTT
TRBJ2-5 TRBV3-1/TRBV3-2 NA once CASSQGPETQYF TGTGCCAGCAGCCAAGGGCCAGAGACCCAGTACTTC
TRBJ1-6 TRBV2 TRBD1 once CATEGQEGNSPLHF TGTGCCACAGAGGGACAGGAGGGTAATTCACCCCTCCACTTT
TRBJ2-5 TRBV3-1/TRBV3-2 TRBD2 few CASSQAFRLADQETQYF TGTGCCAGCAGCCAGGCATTCCGACTAGCGGACCAAGAGACCCAGTACTTC
TRBJ2-7 TRBV5-1 NA NA CASSLDPRVEEQYF TGCGCCAGCAGCTTGGATCCCAGGGTGGAGGAGCAGTACTTC
TRBJ1-4 TRBV6-5 NA NA CASSSAGLGANEKLFF TGTGCCAGCAGTTCCGCCGGGCTCGGGGCTAATGAAAAACTGTTTTTT
TRBJ1-1 TRBV19 NA NA CASSATGNPYPTEAFF TGTGCCAGTAGTGCTACAGGGAACCCTTACCCTACTGAAGCTTTCTTT
TRBJ2-3 TRBV18 TRBD2 NA CASQNSGRALDTQYF TGTGCCAGTCAAAATAGCGGGAGGGCCCTCGATACGCAGTATTTT